These 5 T cell receptor beta chains were all obtained from the same sample, sequenced in a study of cytomegalovirus exposure and HLA in healthy donors. Clones were sequenced by immunoSEQ multiplex PCR, and TCRdb holds only the in-frame ones, with some missing. The data hold 65,000 to 80,000 clones, with around 94% observed a single time. Sequenced sample: PBMCs. These receptors were collected from a young woman in good health and CMV-seropositive.

The chain carries TRBV7-2 and TRBJ2-3, with D tentatively TRBD1 (6 bases). This CDR3 comprises 16 residues. Trimming removed 5 bases from V and 3 bases from J, with 18 bases in between. Germline values: CDR1 SGHTA, CDR2 FQGNSA. The CDR3 DNA follows: TGTGCCAGCAGCCGGACAGCCTCCTCCCCAACAGATACGCAGTATTTT. This codes for CASSRTASSPTDTQYF.

V and J are TRBV2 and TRBJ1-2; 9 nucleotides line up with TRBD1. The trim removed 6 bases at V and 14 bases at J, leaving 16 bases unmatched. In germline, CDR1 is SNHLY, CDR2 FYNNEI. The CDR3 spans 14 residues. CDR3 residues: CASSQRTGDGWLTF. The CDR3 DNA follows: TGTGCCAGCAGCCAACGGACAGGGGACGGGTGGTTGACCTTC.

The chain couples TRBV7-3 to TRBJ1-4, with D maybe TRBD1 (6 bases). The V end was cut by 5 bases, the J end by 7 bases, with 14 bases between. Germline-derived CDR1 and CDR2 are SGHTA and FQGTGA. The CDR3 runs to 14 residues. CDR3 sequence: CASSMTGGGEKLFF. CDR3 nucleotides: TGTGCCAGCAGCATGACAGGAGGAGGTGAAAAACTGTTTTTT.

The V and J genes are TRBV9 and TRBJ1-2; D unresolved. V lost 3 bases and J lost 6, with 6 bases in between. The CDR3 length is 11 residues. CDR1 is SGDLS, CDR2 YYNGEE, per germline. The CDR3 DNA reads as TGTGCCAGCAGCGCAGAAGATGGCTACACCTTC. Translating it yields CASSAEDGYTF.

The chain couples TRBV6-5 to TRBJ2-1; no reliable D call. The V gene's germline CDR1 is MNHEY and CDR2 SVGAGI. This CDR3 has 14 residues. The V and J ends lost 2 bases and 5 bases respectively, with 10 bases between them. Here the CDR3 reads CASSYRPGNNEQFF. The DNA of the CDR3 is TGTGCCAGCAGTTACCGGCCAGGTAACAATGAGCAGTTCTTC.